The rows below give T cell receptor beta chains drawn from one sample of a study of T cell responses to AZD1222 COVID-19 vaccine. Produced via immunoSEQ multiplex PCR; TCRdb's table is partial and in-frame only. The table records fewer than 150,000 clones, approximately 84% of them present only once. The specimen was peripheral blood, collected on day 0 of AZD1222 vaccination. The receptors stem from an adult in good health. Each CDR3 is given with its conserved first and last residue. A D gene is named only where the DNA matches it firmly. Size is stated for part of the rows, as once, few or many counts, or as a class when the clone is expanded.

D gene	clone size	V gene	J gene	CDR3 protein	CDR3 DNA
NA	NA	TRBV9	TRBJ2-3	CASSVVVTDTQYF	TGTGCCAGCAGCGTAGTAGTCACAGATACGCAGTATTTT
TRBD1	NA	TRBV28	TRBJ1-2	CASTRTGNYGYTF	TGTGCCAGCACCAGGACAGGGAACTATGGCTACACCTTC
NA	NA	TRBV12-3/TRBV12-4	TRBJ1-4	CASSFRGGEKLFF	TGTGCCAGCAGTTTCAGAGGGGGTGAAAAACTGTTTTTT
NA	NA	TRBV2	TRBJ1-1	CASSVEQTLNTEAFF	TGTGCCAGCAGTGTGGAACAGACTCTGAACACTGAAGCTTTCTTT
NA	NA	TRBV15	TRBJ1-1	CATSRGGLQPQAFF	TGTGCCACCAGCAGAGGAGGGCTGCAGCCCCAAGCTTTCTTT
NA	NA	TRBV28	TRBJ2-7	CASSATPGASEQYF	TGTGCCAGCAGTGCAACCCCAGGGGCGAGCGAGCAGTACTTC
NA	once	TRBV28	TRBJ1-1	CASIKPRPRGIEAFF	TGTGCCAGCATTAAACCGCGCCCAAGGGGGATTGAAGCTTTCTTT
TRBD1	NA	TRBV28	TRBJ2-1	CASSLSGTGDTNEQFF	TGTGCCAGCAGTTTATCAGGGACAGGGGATACCAATGAGCAGTTCTTC
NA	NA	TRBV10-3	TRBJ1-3	CAMTATSSGNTIYF	TGTGCCATGACGGCCACTAGCTCTGGAAACACCATATATTTT
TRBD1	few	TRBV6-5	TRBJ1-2	CASSRTGGNYGYTF	TGTGCCAGCAGCCGGACAGGGGGAAACTATGGCTACACCTTC
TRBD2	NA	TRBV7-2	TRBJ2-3	CASSPRGRGSTDTQYF	TGTGCCAGCAGCCCCCGAGGGCGGGGGAGCACAGATACGCAGTATTTT
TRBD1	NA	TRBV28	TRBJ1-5	CASSLGQGNRQPQHF	TGTGCCAGCAGTTTGGGACAGGGTAATCGTCAGCCCCAGCATTTT
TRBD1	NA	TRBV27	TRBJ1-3	CASSLGTGFGNTIYF	TGTGCCAGCAGTTTGGGGACAGGGTTTGGAAACACCATATATTTT
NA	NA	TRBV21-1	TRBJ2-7	CASRLRRVSYEQYF	TGTGCCAGCAGACTAAGGCGGGTGTCCTACGAGCAGTACTTC
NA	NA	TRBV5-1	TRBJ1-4	CASSFGEGEKLFF	TGCGCCAGCAGCTTCGGCGAGGGTGAAAAACTGTTTTTT
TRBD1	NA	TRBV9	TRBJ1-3	CASSVGTGGGNTIYF	TGTGCCAGCAGCGTTGGGACAGGGGGAGGAAACACCATATATTTT
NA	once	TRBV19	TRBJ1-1	CASSQGRRTEAFF	TGTGCCAGCTCTCAGGGCAGGAGGACTGAAGCTTTCTTT
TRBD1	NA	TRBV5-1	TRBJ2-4	CASSLALTGGVKNIQYF	TGCGCCAGCAGCTTGGCCCTGACAGGGGGCGTAAAAAACATTCAGTACTTC
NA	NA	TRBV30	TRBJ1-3	CAWSVKRTAPSGNTIYF	TGTGCCTGGAGTGTAAAAAGAACAGCTCCCTCTGGAAACACCATATATTTT
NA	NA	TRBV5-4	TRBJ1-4	CASSLGRRGEKLFF	TGTGCCAGCAGCTTGGGCAGGAGGGGTGAAAAACTGTTTTTT
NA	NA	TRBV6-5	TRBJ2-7	CASIPDGSSYEQYF	TGTGCCAGCATACCTGACGGCAGCTCCTACGAGCAGTACTTC
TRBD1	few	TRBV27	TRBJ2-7	CASRGNDRVAEQYF	TGTGCCAGCAGGGGGAACGACAGGGTAGCCGAGCAGTACTTC
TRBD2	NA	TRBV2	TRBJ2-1	CASSEVASGGLEQFF	TGTGCCAGCAGTGAAGTGGCTAGCGGGGGACTTGAGCAGTTCTTC
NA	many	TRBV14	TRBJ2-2	CASSQDRFSGELFF	TGTGCCAGCAGCCAAGATCGGTTTTCTGGGGAGCTGTTTTTT
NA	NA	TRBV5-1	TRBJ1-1	CASSLVSLGITEAFF	TGCGCCAGCAGCTTAGTTAGTTTAGGGATCACTGAAGCTTTCTTT
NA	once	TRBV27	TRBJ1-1	CASTLHMDRLNTEAFF	TGTGCCAGCACCTTACACATGGACAGATTGAACACTGAAGCTTTCTTT
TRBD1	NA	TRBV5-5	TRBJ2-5	CASSTGTVPIQETQYF	TGTGCCAGCAGCACAGGGACAGTCCCTATCCAAGAGACCCAGTACTTC
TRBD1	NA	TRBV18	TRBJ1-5	CASSPQGGGQGQPQHF	TGTGCCAGCTCACCACAGGGAGGAGGACAGGGTCAGCCCCAGCATTTT
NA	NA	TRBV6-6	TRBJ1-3	CASSYYENSGNTIYF	TGTGCCAGCAGTTATTACGAGAACTCTGGAAACACCATATATTTT
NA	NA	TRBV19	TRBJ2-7	CASTSGQGSYEQYF	TGTGCCAGTACTTCAGGGCAGGGGTCCTACGAGCAGTACTTC
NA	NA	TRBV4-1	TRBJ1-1	CASSQPPSTSGTEAFF	NA
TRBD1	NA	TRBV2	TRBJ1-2	CASMLDREGYGYTF	TGTGCCAGCATGCTGGACAGGGAAGGTTATGGCTACACCTTC
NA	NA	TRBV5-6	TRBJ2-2	CASSLSGGRTGELFF	TGTGCCAGCAGCTTGTCCGGGGGACGCACCGGGGAGCTGTTTTTT
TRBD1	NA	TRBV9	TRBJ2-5	CASSYADRAIPPRETQYF	TGTGCCAGCAGCTACGCGGACAGGGCTATCCCTCCAAGAGAGACCCAGTACTTC
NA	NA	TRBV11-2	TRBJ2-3	CASSPRWGTQYF	TGTGCCAGCAGCCCAAGGTGGGGTACGCAGTATTTT
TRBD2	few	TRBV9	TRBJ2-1	CASSVAIAGGSYNEQFF	TGTGCCAGCAGCGTAGCGATAGCGGGGGGGTCCTACAATGAGCAGTTCTTC
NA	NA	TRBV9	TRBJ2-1	CASSPMPRTYNEQFF	TGTGCCAGCAGCCCAATGCCTAGGACATACAATGAGCAGTTCTTC
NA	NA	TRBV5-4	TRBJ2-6	CASSGGGPGANVLTF	TGTGCCAGCAGCGGGGGGGGCCCTGGGGCCAACGTCCTGACTTTC
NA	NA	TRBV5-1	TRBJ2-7	CASSLAPSSSQGREQYF	TGCGCCAGCAGCTTGGCCCCCAGCAGCTCACAGGGACGCGAGCAGTACTTC
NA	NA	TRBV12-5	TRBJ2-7	CASGSFPTLNF	TGTGCTAGTGGTTCGTTCCCGACCCTGAACTTC
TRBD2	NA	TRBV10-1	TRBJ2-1	CASSESGAGDNEQFF	TGCGCCAGCAGTGAGTCAGGGGCGGGGGACAATGAGCAGTTCTTC
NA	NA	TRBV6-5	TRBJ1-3	CASTYHGNTIYF	TGTGCCAGCACCTATCATGGAAACACCATATATTTT
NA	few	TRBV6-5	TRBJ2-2	CASSRTVNTGELFF	TGTGCCAGCAGTAGGACAGTGAACACCGGGGAGCTGTTTTTT
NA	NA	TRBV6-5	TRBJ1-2	CASSPRAGSGYTF	TGTGCCAGCAGTCCTCGGGCTGGGAGTGGCTACACCTTC
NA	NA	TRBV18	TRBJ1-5	CASSPEGNQPQHF	TGTGCCAGCTCACCCGAGGGGAATCAGCCCCAGCATTTT
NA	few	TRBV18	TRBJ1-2	CASSPPRTANYGYTF	TGTGCCAGCTCACCACCGAGGACAGCTAACTATGGCTACACCTTC
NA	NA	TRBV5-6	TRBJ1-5	CASSLTGGDQPQHF	TGTGCCAGCAGCTTGACAGGTGGGGATCAGCCCCAGCATTTT
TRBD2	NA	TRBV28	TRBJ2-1	CASSTLRGGAYNEQFF	TGTGCCAGCAGTACACTTCGCGGGGGGGCCTACAATGAGCAGTTCTTC
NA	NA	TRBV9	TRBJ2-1	CASSVDRGFIYNEQFF	TGTGCCAGCAGCGTAGATCGGGGTTTTATATACAATGAGCAGTTCTTC
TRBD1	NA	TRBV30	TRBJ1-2	CAWSRGEGARGYTF	TGTGCCTGGAGTCGGGGGGAGGGGGCTCGTGGCTACACCTTC
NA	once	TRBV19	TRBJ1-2	CASSIMRTSNLNYGYTF	TGTGCCAGTAGTATAATGAGGACCTCAAACCTTAACTATGGCTACACCTTC